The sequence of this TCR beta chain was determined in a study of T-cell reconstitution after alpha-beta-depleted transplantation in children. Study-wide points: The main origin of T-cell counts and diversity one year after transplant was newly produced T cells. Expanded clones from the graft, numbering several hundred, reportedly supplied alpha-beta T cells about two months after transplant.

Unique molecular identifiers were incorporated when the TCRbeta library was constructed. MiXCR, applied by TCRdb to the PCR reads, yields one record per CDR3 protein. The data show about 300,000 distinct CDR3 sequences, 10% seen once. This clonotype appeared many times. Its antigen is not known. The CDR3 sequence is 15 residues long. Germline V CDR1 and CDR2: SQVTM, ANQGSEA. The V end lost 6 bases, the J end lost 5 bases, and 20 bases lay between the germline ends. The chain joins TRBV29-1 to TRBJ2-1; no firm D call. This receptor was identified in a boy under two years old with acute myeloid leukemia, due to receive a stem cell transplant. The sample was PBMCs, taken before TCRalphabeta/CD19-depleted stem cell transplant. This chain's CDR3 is CSVISGSPADNEQFF. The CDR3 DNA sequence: TGCAGCGTGATATCCGGGTCTCCAGCTGACAATGAGCAGTTCTTC.